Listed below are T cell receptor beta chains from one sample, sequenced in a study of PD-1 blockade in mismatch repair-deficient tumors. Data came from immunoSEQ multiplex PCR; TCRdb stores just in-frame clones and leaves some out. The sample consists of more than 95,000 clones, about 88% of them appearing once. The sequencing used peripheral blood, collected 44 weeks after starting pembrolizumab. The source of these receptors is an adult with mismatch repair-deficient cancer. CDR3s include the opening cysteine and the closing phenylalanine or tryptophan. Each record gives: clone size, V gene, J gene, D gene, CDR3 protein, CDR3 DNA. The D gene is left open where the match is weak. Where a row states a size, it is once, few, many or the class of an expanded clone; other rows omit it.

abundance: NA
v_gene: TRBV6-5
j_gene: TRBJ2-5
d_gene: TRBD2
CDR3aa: CASSYKRGQETQYF
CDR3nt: TGTGCCAGCAGTTACAAGCGGGGCCAAGAGACCCAGTACTTC

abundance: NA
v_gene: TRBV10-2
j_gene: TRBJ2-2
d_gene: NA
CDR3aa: CASSDTRPGELFF
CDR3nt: TGCGCCAGCAGTGATACGCGTCCCGGGGAGCTGTTTTTT

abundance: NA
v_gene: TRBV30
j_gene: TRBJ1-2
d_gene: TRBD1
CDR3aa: CAWSVFSGGGYGYTF
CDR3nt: TGTGCCTGGAGTGTATTCTCAGGGGGCGGCTATGGCTACACCTTC

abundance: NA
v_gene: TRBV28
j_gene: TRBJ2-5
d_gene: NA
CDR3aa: CASSAEDSVWQETQYF
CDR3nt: TGTGCCAGCAGTGCCGAGGACAGCGTTTGGCAAGAGACCCAGTACTTC

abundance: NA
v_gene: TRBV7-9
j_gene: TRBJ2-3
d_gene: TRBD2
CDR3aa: CASTTTAGGRQSTDTQYF
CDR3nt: TGTGCCAGCACTACCACGGCAGGCGGGAGGCAAAGCACAGATACGCAGTATTTT

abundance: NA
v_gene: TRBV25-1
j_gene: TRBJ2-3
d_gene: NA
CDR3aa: CASISPPGDTQYF
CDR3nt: TGTGCCAGCATTTCCCCCCCGGGAGATACGCAGTATTTT

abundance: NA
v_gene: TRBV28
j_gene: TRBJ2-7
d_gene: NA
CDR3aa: CASSFMMSSYEQYF
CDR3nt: TGTGCCAGCAGTTTCATGATGAGCTCCTACGAGCAGTACTTC

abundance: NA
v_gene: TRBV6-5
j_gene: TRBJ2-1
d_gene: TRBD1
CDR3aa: CASSGTEAVNEQFF
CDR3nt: TGTGCCAGCTCCGGGACAGAGGCGGTCAATGAGCAGTTCTTC

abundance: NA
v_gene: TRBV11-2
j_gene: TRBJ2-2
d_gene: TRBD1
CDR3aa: CASSSYRGRSAGELFF
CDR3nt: TGTGCCAGCAGCTCCTACAGGGGGCGCAGCGCCGGGGAGCTGTTTTTT

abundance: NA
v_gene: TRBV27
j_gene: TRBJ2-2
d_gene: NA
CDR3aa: CASSLNRAGELFF
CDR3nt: TGTGCCAGCAGCCTTAACAGGGCCGGGGAGCTGTTTTTT

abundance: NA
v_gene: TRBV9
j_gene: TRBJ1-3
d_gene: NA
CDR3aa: CASSVVGGSGNTIYF
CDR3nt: TGTGCCAGCAGCGTAGTCGGGGGCTCTGGAAACACCATATATTTT

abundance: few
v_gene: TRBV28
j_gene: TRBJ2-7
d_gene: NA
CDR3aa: CASSLLGGIWDYEQYF
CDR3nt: TGTGCCAGCAGTCTACTCGGCGGGATTTGGGACTACGAGCAGTACTTC

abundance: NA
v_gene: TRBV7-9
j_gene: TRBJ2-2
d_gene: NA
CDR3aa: CASSHVISGANTGELFF
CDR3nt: TGTGCCAGCAGCCACGTCATTAGCGGCGCGAACACCGGGGAGCTGTTTTTT

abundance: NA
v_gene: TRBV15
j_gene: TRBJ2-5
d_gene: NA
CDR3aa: CATSRVQAQETQYF
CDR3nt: TGTGCCACCAGCAGAGTGCAGGCCCAAGAGACCCAGTACTTC

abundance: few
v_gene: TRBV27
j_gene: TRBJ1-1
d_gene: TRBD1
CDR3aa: CASSTRGQGSGTEAFF
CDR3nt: TGTGCCAGCAGCACCAGGGGACAGGGCTCGGGTACTGAAGCTTTCTTT

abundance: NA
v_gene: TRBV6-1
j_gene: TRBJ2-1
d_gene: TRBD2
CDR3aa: CASSGTSGSFNEQFF
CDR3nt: TGTGCCAGCAGTGGGACTAGCGGGAGTTTTAATGAGCAGTTCTTC

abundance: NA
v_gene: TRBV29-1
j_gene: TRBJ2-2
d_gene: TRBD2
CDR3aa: CSGLARTGELFF
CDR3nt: TGCAGCGGACTAGCTCGCACCGGGGAGCTGTTTTTT

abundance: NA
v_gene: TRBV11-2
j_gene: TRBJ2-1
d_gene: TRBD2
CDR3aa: CASSPSLGLAGDYNEQFF
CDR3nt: TGTGCCAGCAGCCCGAGTCTCGGACTAGCGGGAGACTACAATGAGCAGTTCTTC

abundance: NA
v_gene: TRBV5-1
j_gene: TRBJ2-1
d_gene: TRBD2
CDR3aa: CASSGGTSGTLNEQFF
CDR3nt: TGCGCCAGCAGCGGGGGGACTAGCGGAACACTCAATGAGCAGTTCTTC

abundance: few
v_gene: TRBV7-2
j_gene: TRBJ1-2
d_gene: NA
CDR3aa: CASSSGQNYGYTF
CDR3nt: TGTGCCAGCAGTTCAGGACAGAACTATGGCTACACCTTC

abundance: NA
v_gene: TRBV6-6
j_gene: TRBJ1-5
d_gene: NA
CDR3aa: CASNIENQPQHF
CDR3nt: TGTGCCAGCAATATAGAGAATCAGCCCCAGCATTTT

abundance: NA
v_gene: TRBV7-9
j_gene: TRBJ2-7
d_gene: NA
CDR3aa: CASSPLIHGVEQYF
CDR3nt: TGTGCCAGCAGCCCCCTCATCCATGGCGTCGAGCAGTACTTC

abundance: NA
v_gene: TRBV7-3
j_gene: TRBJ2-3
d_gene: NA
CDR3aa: CASSLVLEDTQYF
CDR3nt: TGTGCCAGCAGCTTAGTACTAGAGGATACGCAGTATTTT

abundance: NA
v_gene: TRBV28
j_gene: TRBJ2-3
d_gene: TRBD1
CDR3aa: CASSFVGLTGESADTQYF
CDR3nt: TGTGCCAGCAGTTTCGTTGGCTTAACAGGGGAGAGCGCAGATACGCAGTATTTT

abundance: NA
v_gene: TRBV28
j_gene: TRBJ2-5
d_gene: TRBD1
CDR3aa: CASSFGGTGGRRETQYF
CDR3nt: TGTGCCAGCAGTTTTGGGGGGACAGGGGGGCGTAGAGAGACCCAGTACTTC

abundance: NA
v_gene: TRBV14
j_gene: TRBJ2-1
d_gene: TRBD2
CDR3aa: CASSRWGLVGDEQFF
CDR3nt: TGTGCCAGCAGCCGTTGGGGACTAGTAGGAGATGAGCAGTTCTTC

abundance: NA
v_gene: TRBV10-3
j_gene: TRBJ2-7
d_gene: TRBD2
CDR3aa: CAIREGLAHAWQYF
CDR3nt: TGTGCCATCAGAGAGGGACTAGCCCACGCATGGCAGTACTTC

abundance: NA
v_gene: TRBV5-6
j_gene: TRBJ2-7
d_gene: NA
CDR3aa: CASSSPDRTPIYEQYF
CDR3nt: TGTGCCAGCAGCTCCCCTGACAGGACACCGATTTACGAGCAGTACTTC

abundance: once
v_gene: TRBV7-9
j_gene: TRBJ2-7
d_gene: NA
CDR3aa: CASSRVGAFGYEQYF
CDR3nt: TGTGCCAGCAGCCGAGTTGGGGCGTTCGGCTACGAGCAGTACTTC

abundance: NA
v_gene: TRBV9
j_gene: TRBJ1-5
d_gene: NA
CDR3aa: CASSVGSSPNQPQHF
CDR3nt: TGTGCCAGCAGCGTAGGATCCAGCCCGAATCAGCCCCAGCATTTT

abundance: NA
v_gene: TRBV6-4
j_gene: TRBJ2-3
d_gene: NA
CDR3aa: CASSATDGEGSDTQYF
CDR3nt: TGTGCCAGCAGCGCCACCGATGGCGAGGGGTCAGATACGCAGTATTTT

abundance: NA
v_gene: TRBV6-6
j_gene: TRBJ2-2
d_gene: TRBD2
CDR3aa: CASSSPGLASGELFF
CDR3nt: TGTGCCAGCAGTTCCCCGGGACTAGCTTCCGGGGAGCTGTTTTTT

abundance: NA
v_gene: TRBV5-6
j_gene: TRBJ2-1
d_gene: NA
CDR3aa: CASSRMREQFF
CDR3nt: TGTGCCAGCAGCCGGATGCGTGAGCAGTTCTTC

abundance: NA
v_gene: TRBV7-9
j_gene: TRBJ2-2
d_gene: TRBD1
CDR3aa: CASSSRDRVRTGELFF
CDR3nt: TGTGCCAGCAGCTCTAGAGACAGGGTACGGACCGGGGAGCTGTTTTTT

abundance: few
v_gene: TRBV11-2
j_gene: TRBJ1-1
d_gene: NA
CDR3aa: CASSSGRADTEAFF
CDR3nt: TGTGCCAGCAGCTCTGGGCGGGCGGACACTGAAGCTTTCTTT

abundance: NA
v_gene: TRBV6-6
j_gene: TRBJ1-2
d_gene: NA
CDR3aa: CASSYSERGYGYTF
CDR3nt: TGTGCCAGCAGTTACTCGGAGAGGGGCTATGGCTACACCTTC

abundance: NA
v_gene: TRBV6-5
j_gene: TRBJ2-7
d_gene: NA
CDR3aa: CASRPLTRTDNEQYF
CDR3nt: TGTGCCAGCAGGCCCCTCACTAGAACGGACAACGAGCAGTACTTC

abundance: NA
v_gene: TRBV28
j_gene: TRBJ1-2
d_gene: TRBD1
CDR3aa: CASSRDRGHTF
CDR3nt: TGTGCCAGCAGTCGGGACAGGGGGCACACCTTC

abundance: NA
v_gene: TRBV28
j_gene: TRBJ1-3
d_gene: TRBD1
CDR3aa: CASSFQGADTIYF
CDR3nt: TGTGCCAGCAGTTTTCAGGGGGCGGACACCATATATTTT

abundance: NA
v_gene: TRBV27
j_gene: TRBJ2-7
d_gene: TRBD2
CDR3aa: CASSFRGLAAYEQYF
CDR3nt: TGTGCCAGCAGTTTCCGGGGACTAGCTGCCTACGAGCAGTACTTC

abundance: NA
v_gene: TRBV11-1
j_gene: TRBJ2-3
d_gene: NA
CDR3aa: CASSSPRSSTTDTQYF
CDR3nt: TGTGCCAGCAGCTCCCCCCGGAGCTCGACTACAGATACGCAGTATTTT

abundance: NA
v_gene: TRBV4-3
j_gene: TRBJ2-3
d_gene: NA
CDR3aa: CASSRACCGGSTDTQYF
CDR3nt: TGCGCCAGCAGCCGCGCGTGTTGCGGAGGAAGCACAGATACGCAGTATTTT

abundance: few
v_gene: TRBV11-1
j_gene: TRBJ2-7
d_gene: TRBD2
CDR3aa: CASSAGGAYEQYF
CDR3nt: TGTGCCAGCAGCGCGGGGGGGGCCTACGAGCAGTACTTC

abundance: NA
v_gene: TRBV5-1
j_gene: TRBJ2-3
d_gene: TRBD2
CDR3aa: CASSFSPPTLAGGGDTQYF
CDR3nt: TGCGCCAGCAGCTTTTCTCCTCCAACCCTAGCGGGAGGTGGAGATACGCAGTATTTT

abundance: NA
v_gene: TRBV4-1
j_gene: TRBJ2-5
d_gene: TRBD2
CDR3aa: CASSQEGGRARETQYF
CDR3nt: TGCGCCAGCAGCCAAGAAGGCGGGAGGGCGCGGGAGACCCAGTACTTC

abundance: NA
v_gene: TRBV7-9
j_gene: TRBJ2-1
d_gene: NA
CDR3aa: CASSFGNYNEQFF
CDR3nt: TGTGCCAGCAGCTTCGGCAACTACAATGAGCAGTTCTTC

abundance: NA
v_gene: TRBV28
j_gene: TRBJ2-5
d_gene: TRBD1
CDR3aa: CASSIGQGRVREETQYF
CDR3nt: TGTGCCAGCAGTATCGGACAGGGACGGGTCAGGGAAGAGACCCAGTACTTC

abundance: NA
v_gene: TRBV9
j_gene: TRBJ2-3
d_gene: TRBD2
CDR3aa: CASTRRLAGETDTQYF
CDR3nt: TGTGCCAGCACCAGACGGCTAGCGGGAGAGACAGATACGCAGTATTTT